This TCR beta chain originates from a study of T cell repertoires in cytomegalovirus infection (dated by TCRdb to about 2019). Regarding the research as a whole: Alongside well-studied HLA-B-restricted epitopes, the peptide stimulations were aimed at recently identified HLA-C-restricted CMV epitopes, whose presentation resists viral immunomodulation. Donor HLA type was relevant to the analysis, because carriage of CMV infection together with the matching HLA type was indicated by public TCR beta signatures.

Sequences LNHDA (CDR1) and SQIVND (CDR2) are obtained from the germline V gene (reference sequence). Trimming at the junction amounts to 5 bases on V and 3 bases on J, and the germline ends lie 14 bases apart. The CDR3 goes from the cysteine to the phenylalanine over 15 residues. The retained sequence is limited to the CDR3, 45 bases, with the frame set at the first base. These reads were obtained on an Illumina HiSeq 1500. TCRdb took the public reads, trimmed them with fastp at Q25, ran MiXCR for clone calling and kept in-frame beta chains. Each record represents a unique CDR3 protein, reported with the most common genes and DNA among its rows. A total of some 800,000 distinct CDR3 sequences appear in this sample, less than 35% of them only once. Around 11% of the sample goes to the ten largest clones. The treatment or condition label, read with the paper, signifies: in vitro stimulation with specific CMV peptide epitopes to enrich CMV-specific T cells.

Concerning this clonotype itself: No antigen is known for it. No base quality information exists; no much larger clone differs at one position.

On the study overall, not on this receptor specifically: The ex vivo response was dominated by HLA-C-restricted CMV-specific TCR beta clonotypes, which also provided the single most frequent clonotype in two of eight donors. Carriers of CMV infection plus the relevant HLA type were discriminated by the cumulative frequency of public TCR beta family members in the study cohort and in an independent roughly 320-donor cohort.

The chain links TRBV19 with TRBJ2-1; the D segment is perhaps TRBD1 or TRBD2, each sharing 6 matched bases. This receptor was identified in a human donor in good health (CMV status not recorded). Some clones in this sample may be carry-over from other donors' samples. The sequencing here drew on cultured CD8+ T cells from PBMCs, taken from culture after CMV antigen stimulation. CDR3 protein: CASSARGPGYNEQFF. The bases are TGTGCCAGTAGTGCCCGGGGGCCGGGCTACAATGAGCAGTTCTTC.